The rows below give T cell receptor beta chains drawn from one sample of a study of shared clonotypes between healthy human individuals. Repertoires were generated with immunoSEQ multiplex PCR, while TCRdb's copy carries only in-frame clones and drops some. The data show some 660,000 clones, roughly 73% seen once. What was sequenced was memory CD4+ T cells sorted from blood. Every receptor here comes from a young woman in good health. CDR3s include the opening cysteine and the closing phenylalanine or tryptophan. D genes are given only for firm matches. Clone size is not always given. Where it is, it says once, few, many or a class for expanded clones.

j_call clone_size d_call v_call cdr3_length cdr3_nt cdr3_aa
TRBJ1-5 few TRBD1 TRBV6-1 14 TGTGCCAGCAGTGTCCGACAGGGGGATCAGCCCCAGCATTTT CASSVRQGDQPQHF
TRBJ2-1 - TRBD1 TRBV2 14 TGTGCCAGCACGAACAGGGGATCGCTCGGTGAGCAGTTCTTC CASTNRGSLGEQFF
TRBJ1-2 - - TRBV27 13 TGTGCCAGCAGTCGGGACGGGAGAGATCGCTACACCTTC CASSRDGRDRYTF
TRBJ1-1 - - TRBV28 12 TGTGCCAGCAGCTTCGATGGGGGGGAAGCTTTCTTT CASSFDGGEAFF
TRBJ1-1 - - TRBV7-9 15 TGTGCCAGCAGCTATGGCTTGGACAGCGCTACTGAAGCTTTCTTT CASSYGLDSATEAFF
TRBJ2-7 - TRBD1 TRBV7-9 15 TGTGCCAGCAGCGCAGCCGGGACAGGGGGCGCCGAGCAGTACTTC CASSAAGTGGAEQYF
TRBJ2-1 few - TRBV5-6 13 TGTGCCAGCAGCTTGTTGGACAGTTCGGAGCAGTTCTTC CASSLLDSSEQFF
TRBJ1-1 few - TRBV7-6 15 TGTGCCAGCAGCTTAATGGGGGGTGAGAACACTGAAGCTTTCTTT CASSLMGGENTEAFF
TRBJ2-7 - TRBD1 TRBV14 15 TGTGCCAGCAGCGTTGGACCGGGACAGGGAGGTGTGCAGTACTTC CASSVGPGQGGVQYF
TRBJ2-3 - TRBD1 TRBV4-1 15 TGCGCCAGCAGCCGACCGGGACAGGGAGCAGATACGCAGTATTTT CASSRPGQGADTQYF
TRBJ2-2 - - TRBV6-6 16 TGTGCCAGCAGTTACACGGGACGGACGAACACCGGGGAGCTGTTTTTT CASSYTGRTNTGELFF
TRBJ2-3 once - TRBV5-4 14 TGTGCCAGCAGCCCCCTGAGCAGCACAGATACGCAGTATTTT CASSPLSSTDTQYF
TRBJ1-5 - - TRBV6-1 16 TGTGCCAGCAGTGAACGGTTAGGTTACTTCAATCAGCCCCAGCATTTT CASSERLGYFNQPQHF
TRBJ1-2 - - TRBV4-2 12 TGTGCCAGCAGCACGAGTGCAGGTGGCTACACCTTC CASSTSAGGYTF
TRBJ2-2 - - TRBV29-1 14 TGCAGCGTTGAGGGGATACCGAACACCGGGGAGCTGTTTTTT CSVEGIPNTGELFF
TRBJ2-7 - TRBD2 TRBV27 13 TGTGCCAGCAGACTAGCGGACTCCTACGAGCAGTACTTC CASRLADSYEQYF
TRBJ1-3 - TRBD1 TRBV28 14 TGTGCCAGCAGTTCAGGGGGGTCTGGAAACACCATATATTTT CASSSGGSGNTIYF
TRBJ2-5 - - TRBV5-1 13 TGCGCCAGCAGCTTGTCTAGGTTAGAGACCCAGTACTTC CASSLSRLETQYF
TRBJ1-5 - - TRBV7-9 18 TGTGCCAGCAGCTTAGCCGCTGGTAGGAGCAATAGCAATCAGCCCCAGCATTTT CASSLAAGRSNSNQPQHF
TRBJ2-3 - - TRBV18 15 TGTGCCAGCTCATCAACCGGGACGTTCACAGATACGCAGTATTTT CASSSTGTFTDTQYF
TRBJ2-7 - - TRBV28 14 TGTGCCAGCACCTTTAGCGGAGTAGCCTACGAGCAGTACTTC CASTFSGVAYEQYF
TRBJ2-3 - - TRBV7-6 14 TGTGCCAGCAGACCAATTACTAGCACAGATACGCAGTATTTT CASRPITSTDTQYF
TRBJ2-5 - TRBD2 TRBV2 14 TGTGCCAGCAGTGAGATTAGCGGGAGAGAGACCCAGTACTTC CASSEISGRETQYF
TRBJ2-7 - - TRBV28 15 TGTGCCAGCAGTTTTCTTCAGGGTAGCTCCTACGAGCAGTACTTC CASSFLQGSSYEQYF
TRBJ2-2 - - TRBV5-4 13 TGTGCCAGCAGCGGGTACGTGGCCGGGGAGCTGTTTTTT CASSGYVAGELFF
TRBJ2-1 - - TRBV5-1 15 TGCGCCAGCAGCTCACAGGGAGCCCCCTCGGTTGAGCAGTTCTTC CASSSQGAPSVEQFF
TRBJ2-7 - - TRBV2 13 TGTGCCAGCCAGTCCTCAACAGTTTACGAGCAGTACTTC CASQSSTVYEQYF
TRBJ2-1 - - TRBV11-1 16 TGTGCCAGCAGCTCTAATAAACAGGGCGGGCCCGTTGAGCAGTTCTTC CASSSNKQGGPVEQFF
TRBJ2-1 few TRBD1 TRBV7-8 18 TGTGCCAGCACCCCGCGCCGGGACAGGGGCCTGGGGGGGGATGAGCAGTTCTTC CASTPRRDRGLGGDEQFF
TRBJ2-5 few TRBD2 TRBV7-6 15 TGTGCCAGCAGCGTCGGGACTAGCGACCAAGAGACCCAGTACTTC CASSVGTSDQETQYF
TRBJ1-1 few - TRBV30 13 TGTGCCTGGAGTGTACGAGCGAACACTGAAGCTTTCTTT CAWSVRANTEAFF
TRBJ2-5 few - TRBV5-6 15 TGTGCCAGCAGCTTGGTTTCGGCCCGTGGAGAGACCCAGTACTTC CASSLVSARGETQYF
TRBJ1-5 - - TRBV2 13 TGTGCCAGCAGAAGGGGGGGCAATCAGCCCCAGCATTTT CASRRGGNQPQHF
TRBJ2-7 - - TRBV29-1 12 TGCAGCGTTGGAAATTCGATCTACGAGCAGTACTTC CSVGNSIYEQYF
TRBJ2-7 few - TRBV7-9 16 TGTGCCAGCAGCCCCACTCGCGGCAGGCTTGACTACGAGCAGTACTTC CASSPTRGRLDYEQYF